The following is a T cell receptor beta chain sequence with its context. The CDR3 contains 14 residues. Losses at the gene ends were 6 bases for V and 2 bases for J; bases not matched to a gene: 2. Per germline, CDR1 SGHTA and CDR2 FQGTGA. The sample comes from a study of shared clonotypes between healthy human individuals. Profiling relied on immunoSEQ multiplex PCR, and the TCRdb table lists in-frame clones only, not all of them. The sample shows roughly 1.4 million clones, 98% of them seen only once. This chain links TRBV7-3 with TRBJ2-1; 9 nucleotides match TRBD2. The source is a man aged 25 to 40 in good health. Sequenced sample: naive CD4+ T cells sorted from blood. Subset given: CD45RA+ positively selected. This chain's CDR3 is CASSKREAYNEQFF. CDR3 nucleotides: TGTGCCAGCAGTAAGCGGGAGGCCTACAATGAGCAGTTCTTC.